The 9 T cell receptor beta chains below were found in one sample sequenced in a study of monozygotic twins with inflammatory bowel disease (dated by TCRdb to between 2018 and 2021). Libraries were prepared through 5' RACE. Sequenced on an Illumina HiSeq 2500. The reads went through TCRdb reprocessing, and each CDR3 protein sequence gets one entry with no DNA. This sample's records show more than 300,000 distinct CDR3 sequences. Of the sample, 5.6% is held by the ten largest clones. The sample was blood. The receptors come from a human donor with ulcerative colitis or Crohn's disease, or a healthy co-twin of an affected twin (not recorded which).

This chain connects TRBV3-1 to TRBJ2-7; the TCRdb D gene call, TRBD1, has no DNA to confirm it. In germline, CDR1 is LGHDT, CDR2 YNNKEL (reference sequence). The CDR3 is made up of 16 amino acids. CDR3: CASSQPGQGESYEQYF.

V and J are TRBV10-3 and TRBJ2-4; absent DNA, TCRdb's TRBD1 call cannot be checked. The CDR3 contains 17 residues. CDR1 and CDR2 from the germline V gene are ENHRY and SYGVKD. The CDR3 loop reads CAISDPGGDEAKNIQYF.

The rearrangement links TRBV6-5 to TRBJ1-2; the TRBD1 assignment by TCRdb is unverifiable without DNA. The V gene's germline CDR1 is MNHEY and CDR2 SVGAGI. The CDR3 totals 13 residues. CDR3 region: CASSSIGTGANTF.

This CDR3 is CASSQEARGLYEQYF. V usage is TRBV4-3 and J usage is TRBJ2-7. The CDR3 covers 15 residues. CDR1 LGHNA and CDR2 YSLEER come from the germline V gene.

The CDR3 loop is CSAISGGPDNEQFF. This chain joins TRBV20-1 and TRBJ2-1; the TCRdb call, TRBD2, lacks DNA for checking. Germline-derived CDR1 and CDR2 are DFQATT and SNEGSKA (reference sequence). This CDR3 is 14 amino acids long.

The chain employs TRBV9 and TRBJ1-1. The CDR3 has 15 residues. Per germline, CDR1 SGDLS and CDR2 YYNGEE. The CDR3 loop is CASSVELNGFTEAFF.

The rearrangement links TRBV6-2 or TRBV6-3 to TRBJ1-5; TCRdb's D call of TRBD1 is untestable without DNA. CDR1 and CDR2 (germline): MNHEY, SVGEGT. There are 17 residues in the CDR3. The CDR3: CASSYSGTGASNQPQHF.

The CDR3 sequence is CASSQGLAGRYNEQFF. This chain uses TRBV4-3 with TRBJ2-1; TCRdb's D gene call, TRBD2, goes unchecked for lack of DNA. The CDR3 has 16 residues. Germline CDR1 is LGHNA and CDR2 is YSLEER.

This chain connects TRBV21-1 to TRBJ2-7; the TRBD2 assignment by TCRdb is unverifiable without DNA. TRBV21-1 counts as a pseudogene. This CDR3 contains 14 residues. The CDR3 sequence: CASVRPPGIYEQYF.